These T cell receptor beta chains were read from a single sample in a study of Graves' ophthalmopathy and Graves' hyperthyroidism. One entry per CDR3 protein, called by TCRdb with MiXCR from the multiplex PCR reads. The table lists hundreds of thousands of distinct CDR3 sequences, approximately 22% of them singletons, with around 7% in the top ten. The sequencing sample was made of peripheral blood. The receptors originated from a woman aged 18-35 years with stable Graves' hyperthyroidism. Some clones in this sample may be carry-over from other donors' samples. CDR3s include the opening cysteine and the closing phenylalanine or tryptophan. D genes are given only for firm matches. Where a row states a size, it is once, few, many or the class of an expanded clone; other rows omit it.

clone_size d_call j_call v_call cdr3_nt cdr3_aa
many - TRBJ2-7 TRBV28 TGTGCCAGCAGTTCCCAGGGCCGATTCTACGAGCAGTACTTC CASSSQGRFYEQYF
many - TRBJ2-5 TRBV29-1 TGCAGCGTTGCGGGGGGCGAGACCCAGTACTTC CSVAGGETQYF
many TRBD1 TRBJ2-7 TRBV7-9 TGTGCCAGCAGCCCCGGGACAGCTTCGGTCGAGCAGTACTTC CASSPGTASVEQYF
many - TRBJ2-7 TRBV30 TGTGCCTGGAGTGTACTGGGGGATGGATACGAGCAGTACTTC CAWSVLGDGYEQYF
many TRBD1 TRBJ1-3 TRBV7-2 TGTGCCAGCACCCGACAGGGTGGAAACACCATATATTTT CASTRQGGNTIYF
- - TRBJ1-6 TRBV12-3/TRBV12-4 TGTGCCAGCAGACCTGATAGGGGGATCAATTCACCCCTCCACTTT CASRPDRGINSPLHF
many TRBD1 TRBJ1-6 TRBV28 TGTGCCAGCAGTAGTGGACAGGGCGGATCACCCCTCCACTTT CASSSGQGGSPLHF
many - TRBJ1-2 TRBV20-1 TGCAGTGCCCCCATCCGGGCGGCCTATGGCTACACCTTC CSAPIRAAYGYTF
many - TRBJ1-5 TRBV15 TGTGCCACCAGCAATGGTGCCCGGGACGGCAATCAGCCCCAGCATTTT CATSNGARDGNQPQHF
many - TRBJ2-7 TRBV27 TGTGCCAGCAGTTCGGGCAGCTTCTCCTACGAGCAGTACTTC CASSSGSFSYEQYF
- TRBD1 TRBJ1-3 TRBV28 TGTGCCAGCAGACCGAACAGGGGTGGAAACACCATATATTTT CASRPNRGGNTIYF
- TRBD1 TRBJ1-6 TRBV5-1 TGCGCCAGCAGCGCGGGACAGGGGGCAGGTTATTCACCCCTCCACTTT CASSAGQGAGYSPLHF
many - TRBJ1-5 TRBV27 TGTGCCAGCACGTTACGGGGGGCGGGCAATCAGCCCCAGCATTTT CASTLRGAGNQPQHF
- - TRBJ2-7 TRBV12-3/TRBV12-4 TGTGCCAGCAGTAGGGGCCTACAGCGCGACGAGCAGTACTTC CASSRGLQRDEQYF
- - TRBJ2-1 TRBV11-2 TGTGCCAGCACCCCTGCTGTTTACTACAATGAGCAGTTCTTC CASTPAVYYNEQFF
many TRBD1 TRBJ1-5 TRBV6-1 TGTGCCAGCAGTGTGTCGGGACAGGCCGTACCCAGCAATCAGCCCCAGCATTTT CASSVSGQAVPSNQPQHF
many - TRBJ1-2 TRBV3-1 TGTGCCAGCAGCCTTTTGAAAAAGACCGGCTACACCTTC CASSLLKKTGYTF
many TRBD1 TRBJ1-3 TRBV20-1 TGCAGTGCAAACCCCGGGACAGGGGGAAACACCATATATTTT CSANPGTGGNTIYF
many - TRBJ2-5 TRBV28 TGTGCCAGCAGGGCGGAGGAGACCCAGTACTTC CASRAEETQYF
many - TRBJ1-2 TRBV25-1 TGTGCCAGCAGTGAATCCGTAGGGGACTACACCTTC CASSESVGDYTF
- - TRBJ1-1 TRBV19 TGTGCCAGTAGTATAGTGGGTTACACTGAAGCTTTCTTT CASSIVGYTEAFF
many - TRBJ2-7 TRBV7-2 TGTGCCAGCAGCACGGGACATTCCTACGAGCAGTACTTC CASSTGHSYEQYF
few - TRBJ1-2 TRBV3-1 TGTGCCAGCAGCCAAGCCAACAAGGATGGCTACACCTTC CASSQANKDGYTF